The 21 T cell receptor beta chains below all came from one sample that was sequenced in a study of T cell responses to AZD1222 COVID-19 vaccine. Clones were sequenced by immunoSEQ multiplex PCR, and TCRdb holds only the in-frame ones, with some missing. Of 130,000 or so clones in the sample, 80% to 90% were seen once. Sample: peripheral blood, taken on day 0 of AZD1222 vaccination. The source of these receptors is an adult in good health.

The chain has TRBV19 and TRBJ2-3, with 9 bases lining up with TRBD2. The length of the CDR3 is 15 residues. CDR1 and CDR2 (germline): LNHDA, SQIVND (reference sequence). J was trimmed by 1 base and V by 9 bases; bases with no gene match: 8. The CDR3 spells CASASGTSRTDTQYF. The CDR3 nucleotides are TGTGCCAGCGCGTCCGGGACTAGCCGCACAGATACGCAGTATTTT.

CDR3 sequence: CAWSRAGGTMSAFF. The CDR3 region has the DNA TGTGCCTGGAGTCGGGCAGGGGGAACGATGTCGGCTTTCTTT. The gene calls are TRBV30 and TRBJ1-1, with 7 bases matching TRBD1. Germline V CDR1 and CDR2: GTSNPN, SVGIG (reference sequence). J was trimmed by 11 bases and V by 2 bases; bases with no gene match: 14. This CDR3 has 14 amino acids.

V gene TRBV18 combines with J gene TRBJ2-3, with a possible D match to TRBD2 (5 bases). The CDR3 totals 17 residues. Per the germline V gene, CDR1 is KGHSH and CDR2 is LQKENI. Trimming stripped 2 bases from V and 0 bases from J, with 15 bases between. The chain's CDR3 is CASSPFPSSGSTDTQYF. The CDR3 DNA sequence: TGTGCCAGCTCACCATTCCCTAGCAGCGGAAGCACAGATACGCAGTATTTT.

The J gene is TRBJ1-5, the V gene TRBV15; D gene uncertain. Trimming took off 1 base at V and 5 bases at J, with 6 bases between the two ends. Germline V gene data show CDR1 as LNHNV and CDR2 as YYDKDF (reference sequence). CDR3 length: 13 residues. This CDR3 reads CATSRGKDQPQHF. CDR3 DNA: TGTGCCACCAGCAGAGGAAAGGATCAGCCCCAGCATTTT. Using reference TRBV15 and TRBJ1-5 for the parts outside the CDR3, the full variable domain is DAMVIQNPRYQVTQFGKPVTLSCSQTLNHNVMYWYQQKSSQAPKLLFHYYDKDFNNEADTPDNFQSRRPNTSFCFLDIRSPGLGDTAMYLCATSRGKDQPQHFGDGTRLSIL.

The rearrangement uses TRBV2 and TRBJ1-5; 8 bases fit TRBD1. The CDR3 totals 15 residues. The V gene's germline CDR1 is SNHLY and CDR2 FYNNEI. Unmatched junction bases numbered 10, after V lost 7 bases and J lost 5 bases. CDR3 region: CASTGQGRSYQPQHF. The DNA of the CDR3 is TGTGCCAGCACCGGACAGGGTCGCTCCTATCAGCCCCAGCATTTT. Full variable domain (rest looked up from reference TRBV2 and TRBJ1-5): EPEVTQTPSHQVTQMGQEVILRCVPISNHLYFYWYRQILGQKVEFLVSFYNNEISEKSEIFDDQFSVERPDGSNFTLKIRSTKLEDSAMYFCASTGQGRSYQPQHFGDGTRLSIL.

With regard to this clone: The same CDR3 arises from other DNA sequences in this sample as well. The CDR3 reads CASSLGTSGETQYF. CDR3 nucleotides: TGTGCCAGCAGCTTAGGGACTAGCGGGGAGACCCAGTACTTC. The chain uses TRBV7-2 and TRBJ2-5; TRBD2 matches at 11 bases. After removal of 1 base from V and 5 bases from J, the junction contained 0 bases not matched to a gene. The CDR3 is 14 residues long. CDR1 and CDR2 from the germline V gene are SGHTA and FQGNSA.

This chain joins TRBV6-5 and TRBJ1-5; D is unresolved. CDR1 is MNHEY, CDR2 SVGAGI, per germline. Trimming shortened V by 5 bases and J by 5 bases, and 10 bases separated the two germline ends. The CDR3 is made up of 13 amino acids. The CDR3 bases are TGTGCCAGCAGTACCGGACGTGATCAGCCCCAGCATTTT. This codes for CASSTGRDQPQHF.

The CDR3 is CASMGRAGELFF. The CDR3 DNA follows: TGTGCCAGTATGGGGAGGGCCGGGGAGCTGTTTTTT. The chain uses TRBV19 and TRBJ2-2; 7 nucleotides align to TRBD2. The junction had 2 bases not matched to a gene; V was cut back by 7 bases and J by 6 bases. Germline V CDR1 and CDR2: LNHDA, SQIVND (reference sequence). This CDR3 region has 12 residues.

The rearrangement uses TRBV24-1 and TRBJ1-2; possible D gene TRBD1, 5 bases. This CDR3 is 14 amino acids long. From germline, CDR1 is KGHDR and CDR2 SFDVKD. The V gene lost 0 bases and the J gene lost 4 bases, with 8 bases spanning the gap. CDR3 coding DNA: TGTGCCACCAGTGATTTGACGACAGTCTATGGCTACACCTTC. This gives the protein CATSDLTTVYGYTF.

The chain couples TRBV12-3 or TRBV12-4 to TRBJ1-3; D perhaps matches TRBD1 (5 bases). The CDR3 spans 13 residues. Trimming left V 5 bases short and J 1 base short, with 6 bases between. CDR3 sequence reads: CASSRGSGNTIYF. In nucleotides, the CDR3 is TGTGCCAGCAGTAGGGGTTCTGGAAACACCATATATTTT.

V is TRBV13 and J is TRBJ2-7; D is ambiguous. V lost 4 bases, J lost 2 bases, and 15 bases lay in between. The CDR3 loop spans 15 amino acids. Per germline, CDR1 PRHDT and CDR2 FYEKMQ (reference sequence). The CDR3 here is CASSSRFVQTYEQYF. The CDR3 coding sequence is TGTGCCAGCAGCTCCCGGTTTGTTCAGACCTACGAGCAGTACTTC.

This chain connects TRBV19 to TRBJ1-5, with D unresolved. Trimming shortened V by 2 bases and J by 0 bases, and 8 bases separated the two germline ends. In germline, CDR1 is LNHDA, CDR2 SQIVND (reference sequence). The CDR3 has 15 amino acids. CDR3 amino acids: CASSIKEYSNQPQHF. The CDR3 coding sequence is TGTGCCAGTAGTATAAAAGAATATAGCAATCAGCCCCAGCATTTT.

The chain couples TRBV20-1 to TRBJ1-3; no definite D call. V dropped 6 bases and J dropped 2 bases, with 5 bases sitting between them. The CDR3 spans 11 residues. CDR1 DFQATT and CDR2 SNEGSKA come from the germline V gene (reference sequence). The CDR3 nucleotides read TGCAGTGCCGGGGCTGGAAACACCATATATTTT. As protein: CSAGAGNTIYF.

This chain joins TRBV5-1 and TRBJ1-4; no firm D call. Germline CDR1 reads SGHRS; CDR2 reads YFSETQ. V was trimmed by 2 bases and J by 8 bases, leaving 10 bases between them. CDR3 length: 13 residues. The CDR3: CASSLTVGEKLFF. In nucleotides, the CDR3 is TGCGCCAGCAGCTTAACAGTTGGAGAAAAACTGTTTTTT.

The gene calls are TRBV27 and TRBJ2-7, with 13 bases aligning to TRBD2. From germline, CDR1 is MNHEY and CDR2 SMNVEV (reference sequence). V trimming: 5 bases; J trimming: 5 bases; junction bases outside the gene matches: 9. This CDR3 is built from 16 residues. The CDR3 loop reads CASSPRRLAGGHEQYF. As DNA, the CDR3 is TGTGCCAGCAGTCCACGCCGACTAGCGGGAGGTCACGAGCAGTACTTC.

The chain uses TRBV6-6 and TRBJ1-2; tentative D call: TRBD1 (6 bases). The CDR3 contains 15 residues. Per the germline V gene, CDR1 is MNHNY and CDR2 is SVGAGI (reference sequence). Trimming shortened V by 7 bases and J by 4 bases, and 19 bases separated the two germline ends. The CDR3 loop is CASILNDRTGYGYTF. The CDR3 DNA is TGTGCCAGCATTTTGAACGACAGGACCGGCTATGGCTACACCTTC.

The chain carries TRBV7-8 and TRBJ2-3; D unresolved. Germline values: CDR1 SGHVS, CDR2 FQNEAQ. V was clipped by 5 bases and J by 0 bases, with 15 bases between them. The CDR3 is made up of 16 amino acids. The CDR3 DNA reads TGTGCCAGCAGCCCCCTGCAGGCCTCTAGCACAGATACGCAGTATTTT. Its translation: CASSPLQASSTDTQYF.

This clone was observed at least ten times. The CDR3 DNA sequence: TGTGCCAGCAGCTTAGCCCCGGGACCCATTGACACAGATACGCAGTATTTT. This codes for CASSLAPGPIDTDTQYF. The chain has TRBV7-3 and TRBJ2-3; tentatively, D is TRBD1 or TRBD2 (5 bases each). CDR3 size: 17 residues. V lost 2 bases to trimming and J lost 2 bases, with 17 bases between them. CDR1 SGHTA and CDR2 FQGTGA come from the germline V gene.

CDR3 bases: TGTGCCAGCAGCTTAAGGGGGGCCTACGAGCAGTACTTC. This translates into CASSLRGAYEQYF. This sequence joins TRBV13 and TRBJ2-7, with D perhaps TRBD1 or TRBD2 (6 bases each). V shed 2 bases and J shed 2 bases, with 7 bases lying between them. Looked up from germline, CDR1 is PRHDT and CDR2 is FYEKMQ (reference sequence). The CDR3 runs to 13 residues.

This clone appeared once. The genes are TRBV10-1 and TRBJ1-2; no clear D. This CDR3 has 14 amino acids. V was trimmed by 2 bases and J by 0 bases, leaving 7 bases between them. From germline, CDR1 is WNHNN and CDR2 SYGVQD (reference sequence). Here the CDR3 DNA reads TGCGCCAGCAGTGAGCCCCAGCCTAACTATGGCTACACCTTC. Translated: CASSEPQPNYGYTF.

The CDR3 DNA is TGTGCCTGGAGTGTGATGCCCGACACTGAAGCTTTCTTT. This encodes CAWSVMPDTEAFF. The chain couples TRBV30 to TRBJ1-1; D ambiguous. Trimming removed 0 bases at V and 3 bases at J, with 8 bases between. From germline, CDR1 is GTSNPN and CDR2 SVGIG (reference sequence). The CDR3 totals 13 residues.